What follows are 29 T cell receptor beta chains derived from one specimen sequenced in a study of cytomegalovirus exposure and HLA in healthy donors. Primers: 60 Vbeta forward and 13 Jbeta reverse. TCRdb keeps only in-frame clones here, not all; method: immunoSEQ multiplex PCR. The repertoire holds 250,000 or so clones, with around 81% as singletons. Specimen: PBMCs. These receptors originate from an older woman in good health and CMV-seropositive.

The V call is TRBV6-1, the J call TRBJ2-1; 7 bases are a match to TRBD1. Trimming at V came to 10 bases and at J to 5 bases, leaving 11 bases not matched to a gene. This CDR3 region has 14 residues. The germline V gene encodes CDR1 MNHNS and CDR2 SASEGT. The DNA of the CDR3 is TGTGCCACAGCGGAGACAGGGTACCACAATGAGCAGTTCTTC. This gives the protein CATAETGYHNEQFF.

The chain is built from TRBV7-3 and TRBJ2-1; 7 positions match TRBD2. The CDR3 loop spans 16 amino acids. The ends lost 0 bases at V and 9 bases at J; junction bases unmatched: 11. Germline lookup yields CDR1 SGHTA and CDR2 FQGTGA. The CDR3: CASSLTAGTTGGEQFF. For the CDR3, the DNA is TGTGCCAGCAGCTTAACTGCCGGGACCACGGGGGGTGAGCAGTTCTTC.

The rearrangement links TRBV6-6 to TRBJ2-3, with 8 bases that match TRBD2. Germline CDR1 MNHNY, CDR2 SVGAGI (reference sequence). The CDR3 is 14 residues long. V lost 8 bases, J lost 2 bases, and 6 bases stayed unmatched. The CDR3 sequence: CASRLAWNTDTQYF. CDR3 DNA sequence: TGTGCCAGCCGACTAGCGTGGAACACAGATACGCAGTATTTT.

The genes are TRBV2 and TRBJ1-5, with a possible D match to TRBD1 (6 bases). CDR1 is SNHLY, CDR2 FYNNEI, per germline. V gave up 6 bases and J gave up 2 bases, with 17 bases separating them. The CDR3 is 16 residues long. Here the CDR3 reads CASSLTRGFGNQPQHF. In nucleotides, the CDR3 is TGTGCCAGCAGCCTGACAAGGGGGTTTGGCAATCAGCCCCAGCATTTT.

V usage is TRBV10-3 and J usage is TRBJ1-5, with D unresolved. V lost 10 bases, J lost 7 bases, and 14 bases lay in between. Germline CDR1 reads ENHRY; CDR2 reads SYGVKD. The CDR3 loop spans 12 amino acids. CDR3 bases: TGTGCCACCCGGACTTCCCGACAGCCCCAGCATTTT. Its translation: CATRTSRQPQHF.

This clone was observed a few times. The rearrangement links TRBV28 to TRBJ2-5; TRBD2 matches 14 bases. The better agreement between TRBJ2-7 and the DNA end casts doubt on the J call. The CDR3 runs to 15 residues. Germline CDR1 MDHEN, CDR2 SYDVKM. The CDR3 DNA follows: TGTGCCAGCAACTCCGGGACTAGCGGGAGCCCCGAGCAGTACTTC. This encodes CASNSGTSGSPEQYF.

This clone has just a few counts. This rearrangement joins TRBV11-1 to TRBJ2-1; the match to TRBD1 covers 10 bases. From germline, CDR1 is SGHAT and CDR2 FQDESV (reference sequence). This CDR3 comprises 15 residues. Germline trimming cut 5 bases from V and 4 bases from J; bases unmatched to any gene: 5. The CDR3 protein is CASSIDRGLYNEQFF. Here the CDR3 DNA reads TGTGCCAGCAGCATTGACAGGGGGCTTTACAATGAGCAGTTCTTC.

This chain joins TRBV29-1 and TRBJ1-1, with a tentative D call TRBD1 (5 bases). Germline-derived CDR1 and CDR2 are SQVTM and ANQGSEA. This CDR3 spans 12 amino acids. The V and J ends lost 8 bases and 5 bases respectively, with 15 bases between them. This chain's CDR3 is CSFTGGGTEAFF. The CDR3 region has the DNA TGCAGCTTTACTGGGGGAGGGACTGAAGCTTTCTTT. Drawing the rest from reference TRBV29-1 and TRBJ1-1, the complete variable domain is SAVISQKPSRDICQRGTSLTIQCQVDSQVTMMFWYRQQPGQSLTLIATANQGSEATYESGFVIDKFPISRPNLTFSTLTVSNMSPEDSSIYLCSFTGGGTEAFFGQGTRLTVV.

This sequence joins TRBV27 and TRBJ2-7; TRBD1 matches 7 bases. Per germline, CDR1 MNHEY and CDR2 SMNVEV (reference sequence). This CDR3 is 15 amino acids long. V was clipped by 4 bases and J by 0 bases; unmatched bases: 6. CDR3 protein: CASSWGQHGSYEQYF. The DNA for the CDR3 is TGTGCCAGCAGTTGGGGACAGCACGGCTCCTACGAGCAGTACTTC.

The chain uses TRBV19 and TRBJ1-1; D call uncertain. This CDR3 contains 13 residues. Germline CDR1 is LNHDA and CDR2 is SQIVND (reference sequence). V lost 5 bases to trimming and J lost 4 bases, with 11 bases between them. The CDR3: CASSLTESTEAFF. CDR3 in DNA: TGTGCCAGTAGTTTAACAGAAAGCACTGAAGCTTTCTTT.

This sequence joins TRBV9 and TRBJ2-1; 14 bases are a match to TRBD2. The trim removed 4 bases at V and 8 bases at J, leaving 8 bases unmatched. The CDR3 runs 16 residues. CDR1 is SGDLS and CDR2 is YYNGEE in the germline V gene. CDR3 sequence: CASSTGGGLAGDEQFF. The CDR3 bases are TGTGCCAGCAGCACCGGTGGGGGACTAGCGGGAGATGAGCAGTTCTTC. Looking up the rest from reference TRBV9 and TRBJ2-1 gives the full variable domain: DSGVTQTPKHLITATGQRVTLRCSPRSGDLSVYWYQQSLDQGLQFLIQYYNGEERAKGNILERFSAQQFPDLHSELNLSSLELGDSALYFCASSTGGGLAGDEQFFGPGTRLTVL.

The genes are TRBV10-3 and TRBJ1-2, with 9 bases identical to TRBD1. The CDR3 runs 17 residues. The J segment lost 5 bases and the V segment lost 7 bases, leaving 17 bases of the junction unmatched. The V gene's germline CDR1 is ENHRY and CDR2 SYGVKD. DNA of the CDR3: TGTGCCATCACTAATCCAACGGGCCGACAGGGGGATTATGGCTACACCTTC. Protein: CAITNPTGRQGDYGYTF.

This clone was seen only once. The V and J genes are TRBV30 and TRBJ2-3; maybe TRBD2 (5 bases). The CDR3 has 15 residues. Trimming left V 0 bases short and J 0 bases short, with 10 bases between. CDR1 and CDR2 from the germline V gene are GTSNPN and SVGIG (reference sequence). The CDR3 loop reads CAWSVGRTSTDTQYF. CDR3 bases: TGTGCCTGGAGTGTAGGCAGGACTAGCACAGATACGCAGTATTTT.

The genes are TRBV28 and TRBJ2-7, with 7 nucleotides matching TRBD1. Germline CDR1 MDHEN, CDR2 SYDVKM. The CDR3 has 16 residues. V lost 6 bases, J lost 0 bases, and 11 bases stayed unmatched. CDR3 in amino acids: CASSPTGLKSSYEQYF. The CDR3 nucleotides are TGTGCCAGCAGCCCGACAGGGCTAAAAAGCTCCTACGAGCAGTACTTC.

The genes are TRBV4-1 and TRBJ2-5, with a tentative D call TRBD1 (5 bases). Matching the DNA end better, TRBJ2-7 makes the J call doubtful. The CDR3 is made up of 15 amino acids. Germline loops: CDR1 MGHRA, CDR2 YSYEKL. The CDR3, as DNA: TGCGCCAGCAGCCAAGTAAGGGGCAGACCCTACGAGCAGTACTTC. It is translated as CASSQVRGRPYEQYF.

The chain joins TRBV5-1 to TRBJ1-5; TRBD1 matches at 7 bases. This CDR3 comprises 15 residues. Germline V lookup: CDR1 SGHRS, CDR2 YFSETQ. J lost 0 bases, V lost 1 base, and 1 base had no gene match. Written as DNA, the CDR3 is TGCGCCAGCAGCTTGCAGGGGGATAGCAATCAGCCCCAGCATTTT. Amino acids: CASSLQGDSNQPQHF.

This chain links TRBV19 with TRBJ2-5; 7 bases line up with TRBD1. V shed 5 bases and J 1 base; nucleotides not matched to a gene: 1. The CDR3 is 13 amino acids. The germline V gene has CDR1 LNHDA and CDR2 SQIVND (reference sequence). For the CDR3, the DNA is TGTGCCAGTAGTGGGACAGCCCAAGAGACCCAGTACTTC. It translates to CASSGTAQETQYF.

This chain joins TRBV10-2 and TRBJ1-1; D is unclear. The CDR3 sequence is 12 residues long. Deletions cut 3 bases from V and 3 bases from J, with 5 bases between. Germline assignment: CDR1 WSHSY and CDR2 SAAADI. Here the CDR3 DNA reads TGCGCCAGCAGTGATGGGCACACTGAAGCTTTCTTT. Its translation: CASSDGHTEAFF.

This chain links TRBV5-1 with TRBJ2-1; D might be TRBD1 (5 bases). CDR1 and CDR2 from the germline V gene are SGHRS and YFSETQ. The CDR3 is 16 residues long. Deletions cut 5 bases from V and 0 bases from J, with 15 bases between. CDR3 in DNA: TGCGCCAGCAGATCGGCCGACAGATACTCCTACAATGAGCAGTTCTTC. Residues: CASRSADRYSYNEQFF.

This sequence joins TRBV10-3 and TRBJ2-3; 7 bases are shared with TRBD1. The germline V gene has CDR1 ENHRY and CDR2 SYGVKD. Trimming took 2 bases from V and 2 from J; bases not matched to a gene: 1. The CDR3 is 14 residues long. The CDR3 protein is CAISEDRATDTQYF. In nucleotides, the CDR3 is TGTGCCATCAGTGAGGACAGGGCCACAGATACGCAGTATTTT.

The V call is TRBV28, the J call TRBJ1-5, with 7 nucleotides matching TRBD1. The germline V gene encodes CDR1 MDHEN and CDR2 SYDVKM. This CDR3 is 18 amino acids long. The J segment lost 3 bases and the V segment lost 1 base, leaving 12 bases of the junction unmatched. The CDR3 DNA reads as TGTGCCAGCAGTTTATACAGATACCGGGACAGAGACAATCAGCCCCAGCATTTT. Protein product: CASSLYRYRDRDNQPQHF.

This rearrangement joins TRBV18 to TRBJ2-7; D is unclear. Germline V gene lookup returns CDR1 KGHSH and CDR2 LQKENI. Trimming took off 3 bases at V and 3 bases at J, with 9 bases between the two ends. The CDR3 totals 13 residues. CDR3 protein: CASSPSIDYEQYF. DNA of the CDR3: TGTGCCAGCTCACCTTCAATAGACTACGAGCAGTACTTC. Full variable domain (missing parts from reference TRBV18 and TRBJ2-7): NAGVMQNPRHLVRRRGQEARLRCSPMKGHSHVYWYRQLPEEGLKFMVYLQKENIIDESGMPKERFSAEFPKEGPSILRIQQVVRGDSAAYFCASSPSIDYEQYFGPGTRLTVT.

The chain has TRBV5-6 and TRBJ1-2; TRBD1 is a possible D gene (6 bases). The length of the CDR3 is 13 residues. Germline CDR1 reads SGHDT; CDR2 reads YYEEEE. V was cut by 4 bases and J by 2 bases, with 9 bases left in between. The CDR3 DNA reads TGTGCCAGCAGCGTACAGGGCAACTATGGCTACACCTTC. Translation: CASSVQGNYGYTF.

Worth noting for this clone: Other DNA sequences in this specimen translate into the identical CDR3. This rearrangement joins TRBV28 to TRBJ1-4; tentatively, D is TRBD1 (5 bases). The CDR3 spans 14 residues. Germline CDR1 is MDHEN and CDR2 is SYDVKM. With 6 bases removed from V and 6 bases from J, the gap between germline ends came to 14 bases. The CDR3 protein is CASSQGFRHEKLFF. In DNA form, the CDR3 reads TGTGCCAGCAGCCAGGGATTCCGTCATGAAAAACTGTTTTTT.

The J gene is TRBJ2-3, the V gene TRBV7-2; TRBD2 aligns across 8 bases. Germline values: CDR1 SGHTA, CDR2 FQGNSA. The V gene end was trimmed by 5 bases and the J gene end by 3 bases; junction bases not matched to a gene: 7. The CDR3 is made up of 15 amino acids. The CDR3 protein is CASSPSGTRTDTQYF. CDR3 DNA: TGTGCCAGCAGCCCCTCCGGGACTAGAACAGATACGCAGTATTTT.

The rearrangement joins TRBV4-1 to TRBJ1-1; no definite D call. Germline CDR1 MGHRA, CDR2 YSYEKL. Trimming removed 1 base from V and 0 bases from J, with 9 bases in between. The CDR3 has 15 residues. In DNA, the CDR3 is TGCGCCAGCAGCCAAGTCGAAGCTTTGAACACTGAAGCTTTCTTT. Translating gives CASSQVEALNTEAFF.

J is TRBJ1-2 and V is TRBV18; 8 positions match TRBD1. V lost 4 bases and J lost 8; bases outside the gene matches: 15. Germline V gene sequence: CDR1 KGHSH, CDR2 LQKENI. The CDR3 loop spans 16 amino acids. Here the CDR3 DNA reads TGTGCCAGCTCACAACAGACAGGGGAGAAGAGGAAAGGCTACACCTTC. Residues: CASSQQTGEKRKGYTF. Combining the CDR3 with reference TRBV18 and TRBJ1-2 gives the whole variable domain NAGVMQNPRHLVRRRGQEARLRCSPMKGHSHVYWYRQLPEEGLKFMVYLQKENIIDESGMPKERFSAEFPKEGPSILRIQQVVRGDSAAYFCASSQQTGEKRKGYTFGSGTRLTVV.

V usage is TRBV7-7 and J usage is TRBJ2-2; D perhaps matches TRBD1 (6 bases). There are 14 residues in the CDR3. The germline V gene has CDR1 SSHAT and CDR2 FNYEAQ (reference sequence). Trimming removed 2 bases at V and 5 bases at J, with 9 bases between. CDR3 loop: CASSLLRGTGELFF. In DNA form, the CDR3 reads TGTGCCAGCAGCTTATTGAGGGGGACCGGGGAGCTGTTTTTT.

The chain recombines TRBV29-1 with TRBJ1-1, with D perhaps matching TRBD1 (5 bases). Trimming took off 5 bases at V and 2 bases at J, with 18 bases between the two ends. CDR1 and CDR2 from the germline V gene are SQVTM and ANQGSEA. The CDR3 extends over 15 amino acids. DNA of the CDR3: TGCAGCGTTCTACCTATGGCTGGGACTAACACTGAAGCTTTCTTT. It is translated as CSVLPMAGTNTEAFF.